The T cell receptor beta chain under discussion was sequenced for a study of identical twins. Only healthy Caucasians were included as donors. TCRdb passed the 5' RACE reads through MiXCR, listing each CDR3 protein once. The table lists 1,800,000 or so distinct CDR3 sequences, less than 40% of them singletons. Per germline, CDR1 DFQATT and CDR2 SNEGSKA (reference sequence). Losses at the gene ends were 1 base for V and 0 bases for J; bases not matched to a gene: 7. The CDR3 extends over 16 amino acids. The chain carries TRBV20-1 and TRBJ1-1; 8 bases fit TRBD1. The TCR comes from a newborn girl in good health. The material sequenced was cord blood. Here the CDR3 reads CSARVRTGFLNTEAFF. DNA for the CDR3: TGCAGTGCTAGAGTTCGGACAGGGTTTTTGAACACTGAAGCTTTCTTT.